This T cell receptor (beta chain) was sequenced in a study of cytomegalovirus exposure and HLA in healthy donors. Germline assignment: CDR1 MDHEN and CDR2 SYDVKM. V shed 3 bases and J 4 bases; nucleotides not matched to a gene: 8. The CDR3 is made up of 15 amino acids. The PCR contained 60 Vbeta and 13 Jbeta primers. Clones were sequenced by immunoSEQ multiplex PCR, and TCRdb holds only the in-frame ones, with some missing. The sample shows under 100,000 clones, about three quarters of them seen only once. For this donor, CMV serostatus was not recorded. Remarks on this clone: What it binds is not known.

Regarding the study as a whole: Later analysis found that TCR beta chains associated with HLA were more clonally expanded than other, equally common chains. A later analysis associated some 16,000 TCR beta sequences with HLA alleles at a 0.05 false discovery rate. Accurate prediction of most subjects' HLA-A and HLA-B alleles from TCR beta sequences was reported.

Material for sequencing was PBMCs. The clonotype comes from a human donor in good health. This chain joins TRBV28 and TRBJ1-2, with TRBD1 identical over 7 bases. The CDR3 coding sequence is TGTGCCAGCAGTTTGCTCACAGGGGAATCCTATGGCTACACCTTC. Translating it yields CASSLLTGESYGYTF.